Below are 13 T cell receptor beta chains sequenced from a single sample in a study of blood T cell repertoires in COVID-19 (dated by TCRdb to the early 2020s). The library was obtained by the immunoSEQ multiplex PCR assay. TCRdb provides this immuneACCESS table in a form limited to in-frame rearrangements. Some clones are lacking; in checked studies, under half of them reflect an unresolved V gene, and why the rest are absent is not known. In all, the sample holds around 99,000 clones, and approximately 87% of those were seen once. The biggest ten clones account for roughly 20% of the sample. The specimen sequenced was peripheral blood. The receptors shown here come from a woman aged 60-75 years with acute or convalescent COVID-19.

This clone was seen a single time. V usage is TRBV30 and J usage is TRBJ2-7; possible D gene TRBD2, 6 bases. The CDR3 totals 16 residues. Germline CDR1 GTSNPN, CDR2 SVGIG (reference sequence). The V end lost 0 bases, the J end lost 3 bases, and 18 bases lay between the germline ends. CDR3 in amino acids: CAWSVLGAPGVYEQYF. The CDR3, as DNA: TGTGCCTGGAGTGTACTTGGAGCCCCGGGGGTCTACGAGCAGTACTTC.

The chain recombines TRBV7-2 with TRBJ2-3; D remains ambiguous. Per the germline V gene, CDR1 is SGHTA and CDR2 is FQGNSA. This CDR3 comprises 13 residues. With 5 bases removed from V and 1 base from J, the gap between germline ends came to 7 bases. The CDR3 sequence is CASSLYGTDTQYF. The CDR3, as DNA: TGTGCCAGCAGCCTTTATGGCACAGATACGCAGTATTTT.

The chain has TRBV11-2 and TRBJ2-5; 11 bases agree with TRBD2. Germline CDR1 SGHAT, CDR2 FQNNGV. The length of the CDR3 is 16 residues. The trim removed 6 bases at V and 1 base at J, leaving 7 bases unmatched. CDR3 nucleotide sequence: TGTGCCAGCAGACGGCCGGGACTAGCGGTCCAAGAGACCCAGTACTTC. It specifies CASRRPGLAVQETQYF.

The CDR3 coding sequence is TGTGCCAGCAGCGGGGCAGGGGGAACAGATACGCAGTATTTT. It encodes CASSGAGGTDTQYF. The rearrangement joins TRBV9 to TRBJ2-3; 7 bases fit TRBD1. Germline V gene data show CDR1 as SGDLS and CDR2 as YYNGEE. The CDR3 runs to 14 residues. Trimming cost V 3 bases and J 3 bases; bases outside gene matches: 4.

CDR3 region: CASSSSGGTRTQYF. Here the CDR3 DNA reads TGTGCCAGTAGTTCTAGCGGGGGGACCCGTACGCAGTATTTT. The chain links TRBV19 to TRBJ2-3; 11 nucleotides align to TRBD2. The CDR3 has 14 amino acids. With V trimmed by 5 bases and J by 8 bases, 6 bases remained unmatched. The germline CDR1 and CDR2 sequences are LNHDA and SQIVND (reference sequence).

The V and J genes are TRBV19 and TRBJ2-7; 14 nucleotides agree with TRBD2. Trimming cost V 3 bases and J 0 bases; bases outside gene matches: 16. Germline CDR1 and CDR2: LNHDA and SQIVND (reference sequence). The CDR3 contains 21 residues. Here the CDR3 DNA reads TGTGCCAGTAGTATCAGACTAGCGGGAGGGTCCATCACCCCGAGCTCCTACGAGCAGTACTTC. Encoded protein: CASSIRLAGGSITPSSYEQYF.

The V call is TRBV7-2, the J call TRBJ2-1, with D uncertain. Trimming removed 0 bases from V and 7 bases from J, with 13 bases in between. This CDR3 is 15 amino acids long. Germline V CDR1 and CDR2: SGHTA, FQGNSA. The CDR3 sequence: CASSLAETARNEQFF. The CDR3 nucleotides are TGTGCCAGCAGCTTAGCGGAGACTGCTCGAAATGAGCAGTTCTTC.

The chain employs TRBV7-9 and TRBJ1-3, with D hard to call. The CDR3 loop spans 14 amino acids. V lost 5 bases, J lost 1 base, and 9 bases lay in between. Germline CDR1 SEHNR, CDR2 FQNEAQ (reference sequence). The CDR3 nucleotides read TGTGCCAGCAGCCTCCCGGAGTCTGGAAACACCATATATTTT. It encodes CASSLPESGNTIYF.

The V and J genes are TRBV19 and TRBJ2-2; possibly TRBD1 for D (6 bases). This CDR3 has 14 residues. Trimming shortened V by 4 bases and J by 8 bases, and 14 bases separated the two germline ends. CDR1 is LNHDA, CDR2 SQIVND, per germline (reference sequence). CDR3 loop: CASSNQGSTGELFF. The CDR3 DNA reads as TGTGCCAGTAGTAACCAGGGGTCCACGGGGGAGCTGTTTTTT.

This clone occurred once. The chain employs TRBV6-6 and TRBJ1-1; 8 bases match TRBD1. The CDR3 loop spans 16 amino acids. Germline CDR1 reads MNHNY; CDR2 reads SVGAGI (reference sequence). J lost 10 bases, V lost 2 bases, and 15 bases had no gene match. CDR3 DNA: TGTGCCAGCAGTTACGACCCCGGGACAGGAGGGGAAGGAGCTTTCTTT. Its translation is CASSYDPGTGGEGAFF.

This clone was observed a few times. The genes are TRBV6-5 and TRBJ2-7; 9 nucleotides agree with TRBD2. Trimming at V came to 8 bases and at J to 6 bases, leaving 11 bases not matched to a gene. Germline V gene data show CDR1 as MNHEY and CDR2 as SVGAGI. This CDR3 contains 14 residues. Here the CDR3 reads CASGRGREGLEQYF. CDR3 sequence (DNA): TGTGCCAGCGGGAGAGGGCGGGAGGGCCTCGAGCAGTACTTC.

The genes are TRBV6-5 and TRBJ1-4; D gene ambiguous. The V end lost 3 bases, the J end lost 0 bases, and 8 bases lay between the germline ends. This CDR3 has 15 residues. Germline loops: CDR1 MNHEY, CDR2 SVGAGI. The DNA for the CDR3 is TGTGCCAGCAGTTATAATCCTGCAACTAATGAAAAACTGTTTTTT. This codes for CASSYNPATNEKLFF.

The rearrangement joins TRBV6-1 to TRBJ1-3; D gene unclear. Trimming pared 1 base from V and 6 bases from J, leaving 10 bases between. The CDR3 has 14 amino acids. CDR1 and CDR2 (germline): MNHNS, SASEGT. The CDR3 loop is CASSEERGINTIYF. The CDR3 nucleotides are TGTGCCAGCAGTGAAGAACGGGGAATAAACACCATATATTTT.